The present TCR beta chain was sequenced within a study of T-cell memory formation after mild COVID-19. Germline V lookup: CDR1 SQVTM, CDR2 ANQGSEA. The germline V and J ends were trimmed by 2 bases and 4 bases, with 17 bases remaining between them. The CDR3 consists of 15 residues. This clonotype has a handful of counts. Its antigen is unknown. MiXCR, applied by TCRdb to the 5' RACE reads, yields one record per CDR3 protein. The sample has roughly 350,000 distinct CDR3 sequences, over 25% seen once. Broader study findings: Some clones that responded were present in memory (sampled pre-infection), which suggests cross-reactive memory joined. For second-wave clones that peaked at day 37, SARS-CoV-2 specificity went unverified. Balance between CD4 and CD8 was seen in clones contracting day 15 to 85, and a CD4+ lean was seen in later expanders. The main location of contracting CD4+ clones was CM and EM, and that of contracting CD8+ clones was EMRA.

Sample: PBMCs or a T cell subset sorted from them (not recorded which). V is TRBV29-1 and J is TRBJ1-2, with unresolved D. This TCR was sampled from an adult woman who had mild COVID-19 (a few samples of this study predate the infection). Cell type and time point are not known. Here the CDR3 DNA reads TGCAGCGTTGAATTAAGTGGAGATCGGGGCTATGGCTACACCTTC. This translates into CSVELSGDRGYGYTF.